A single T cell receptor beta chain is shown here with its context. Antigen specificity is unknown. The data belong to a study of T cell responses to AZD1222 COVID-19 vaccine. Findings and caveats of the study: Reports indicate that nearly half of spike-specific TCRs are directed at unmutated variant regions.

CDR3 length equals 11 residues. Germline assignment: CDR1 SGHNT and CDR2 YYREEE (reference sequence). V was trimmed by 6 bases and J by 2 bases, leaving 3 bases between them. The data were produced by immunoSEQ multiplex PCR, yet TCRdb's version contains in-frame clones alone and is incomplete. The table has 140,000 to 150,000 clones, 90% to 95% seen once. This specimen was peripheral blood, taken after recovery from COVID-19. The J gene is TRBJ2-1, the V gene TRBV5-4; D is uncertain. The TCR sequence derives from an adult who had recovered from COVID-19. Written as DNA, the CDR3 is TGTGCCAGCAAGACCTACAATGAGCAGTTCTTC. This translates into CASKTYNEQFF.